The 20 T cell receptor beta chains given below trace back to one sample, sequenced in a study of shared T cell receptors in the human thymus. Assay used: immunoSEQ multiplex PCR; TCRdb lists only in-frame clones, some missing. Among about 380,000 clones listed, 95% were seen once. The sample comprised thymocytes. The receptor source for this set is a human donor.

The rearrangement uses TRBV9 and TRBJ2-3, with D tentatively TRBD2 (5 bases). V lost 1 base and J 0 bases, leaving 12 bases between the germline ends. In germline, CDR1 is SGDLS, CDR2 YYNGEE. This CDR3 is built from 16 residues. The CDR3 DNA sequence: TGTGCCAGCAGCGTATGGAGCGGCCCTAGCACAGATACGCAGTATTTT. Protein: CASSVWSGPSTDTQYF. Full variable domain (remainder filled in from reference TRBV9 and TRBJ2-3): DSGVTQTPKHLITATGQRVTLRCSPRSGDLSVYWYQQSLDQGLQFLIQYYNGEERAKGNILERFSAQQFPDLHSELNLSSLELGDSALYFCASSVWSGPSTDTQYFGPGTRLTVL.

V and J are TRBV7-9 and TRBJ1-1; D uncertain. Trimming took 2 bases from V and 8 from J, leaving 12 bases between them. Germline values: CDR1 SEHNR, CDR2 FQNEAQ (reference sequence). There are 13 residues in the CDR3. CDR3 nucleotide sequence: TGTGCCAGCAGCTTAAATAGATACAAAGAAGCTTTCTTT. It yields the protein CASSLNRYKEAFF.

A single count supports this clone. The gene calls are TRBV6-1 and TRBJ2-3; D is undetermined. Trimming removed 5 bases at V and 6 bases at J, with 15 bases between. CDR1 and CDR2 (germline): MNHNS, SASEGT. This CDR3 contains 14 residues. CDR3 in DNA: TGTGCCAGCAGTCCCCCGGCAATCTGGGATACGCAGTATTTT. It codes for CASSPPAIWDTQYF.

V and J are TRBV5-8 and TRBJ2-1; 7 bases are shared with TRBD2. V was clipped by 1 base and J by 3 bases; unmatched bases: 13. Germline CDR1 and CDR2: SGHTS and YDEGEE. This CDR3 region has 18 residues. Here the CDR3 DNA reads TGTGCCAGCAGCTTGAACGTTGCTGAGTGGGAGGGCTACAATGAGCAGTTCTTC. It translates to CASSLNVAEWEGYNEQFF. Supplemented by reference TRBV5-8 and TRBJ2-1, the full variable domain reads EAGVTQSPTHLIKTRGQQATLRCSPISGHTSVYWYQQALGLGLQFLLWYDEGEERNRGNFPPRFSGRQFPNYSSELNVNALELEDSALYLCASSLNVAEWEGYNEQFFGPGTRLTVL.

A few counts support this clone. The V and J genes are TRBV6-5 and TRBJ1-5; D is perhaps TRBD1 (5 bases). The V end lost 5 bases, the J end lost 0 bases, and 11 bases lay between the germline ends. Looked up from germline, CDR1 is MNHEY and CDR2 is SVGAGI. The CDR3 length is 15 residues. Here the CDR3 DNA reads TGTGCCAGCAGTAGTCACAGGAGTAGCAATCAGCCCCAGCATTTT. Translation: CASSSHRSSNQPQHF.

CDR3 in amino acids: CASSFGTVLYNEQFF. CDR3 bases: TGTGCCAGCAGCTTCGGGACAGTCCTCTACAATGAGCAGTTCTTC. The J gene is TRBJ2-1, the V gene TRBV11-2; TRBD1 aligns across 7 bases. V lost 3 bases and J lost 3; bases outside the gene matches: 5. The CDR3 length is 15 residues. Per germline, CDR1 SGHAT and CDR2 FQNNGV.

The chain joins TRBV19 to TRBJ2-7; 9 positions agree with TRBD2. This CDR3 region has 16 residues. Germline V CDR1 and CDR2: LNHDA, SQIVND (reference sequence). V shed 3 bases and J 4 bases; nucleotides not matched to a gene: 10. The CDR3 spells CASSIAGGTLKYEQYF. CDR3 nucleotides: TGTGCCAGTAGTATTGCGGGGGGGACCTTAAAATACGAGCAGTACTTC.

This chain joins TRBV28 and TRBJ2-7, with 7 nucleotides matching TRBD2. V lost 6 bases to trimming and J lost 1 base; unmatched junction nucleotides: 9. Germline V CDR1 and CDR2: MDHEN, SYDVKM. There are 15 residues in the CDR3. DNA for the CDR3: TGTGCCAGCAGCGACCCCGGACTAGATTCCTACGAGCAGTACTTC. Translation: CASSDPGLDSYEQYF. Full variable domain (rest looked up from reference TRBV28 and TRBJ2-7): DVKVTQSSRYLVKRTGEKVFLECVQDMDHENMFWYRQDPGLGLRLIYFSYDVKMKEKGDIPEGYSVSREKKERFSLILESASTNQTSMYLCASSDPGLDSYEQYFGPGTRLTVT.

The chain uses TRBV28 and TRBJ2-7; 10 bases fit TRBD1. V lost 5 bases, J lost 5 bases, and 3 bases stayed unmatched. Germline V gene lookup returns CDR1 MDHEN and CDR2 SYDVKM. The CDR3 totals 13 residues. The CDR3 coding sequence is TGTGCCAGCAGTCGGGACAGGGGTCACGAGCAGTACTTC. This translates into CASSRDRGHEQYF.

Details on this clone: The sample has other DNA sequences that encode this CDR3 too. This chain links TRBV27 with TRBJ2-3; D remains ambiguous. The CDR3 has 13 residues. Trimming removed 3 bases from V and 0 bases from J, with 4 bases in between. The V gene's germline CDR1 is MNHEY and CDR2 SMNVEV (reference sequence). The CDR3: CASSFSSTDTQYF. CDR3 nucleotide sequence: TGTGCCAGCAGTTTTAGCAGCACAGATACGCAGTATTTT.

This chain joins TRBV27 and TRBJ1-6, with D perhaps TRBD1 (5 bases). The CDR3 runs to 14 residues. Germline V lookup: CDR1 MNHEY, CDR2 SMNVEV (reference sequence). Trimming cost V 4 bases and J 2 bases, with 6 bases left between them. Here the CDR3 DNA reads TGTGCCAGCAGTTGGGGGACCTATAATTCACCCCTCCACTTT. This encodes CASSWGTYNSPLHF.

The genes are TRBV7-2 and TRBJ2-5; TRBD1 might be the D (6 bases). From germline, CDR1 is SGHTA and CDR2 FQGNSA. CDR3 length: 13 residues. V gave up 4 bases and J gave up 5 bases, with 11 bases separating them. This CDR3 is CASSSRGRETQYF. CDR3 nucleotide sequence: TGTGCCAGCAGCTCCAGGGGCAGGGAGACCCAGTACTTC.

This chain connects TRBV27 to TRBJ1-2; D is perhaps TRBD1 (6 bases). Germline values: CDR1 MNHEY, CDR2 SMNVEV (reference sequence). The CDR3 extends over 15 amino acids. Trimming cost V 6 bases and J 4 bases, with 18 bases left between them. CDR3 in DNA: TGTGCCAGCAGGTCCCTAACAGGGATCTCCTATGGCTACACCTTC. This sequence encodes CASRSLTGISYGYTF.

A few counts support this clone. This chain joins TRBV9 and TRBJ2-5; D is unclear. The CDR3 is 8 residues long. Trimming shortened V by 4 bases and J by 13 bases, and 5 bases separated the two germline ends. Germline assignment: CDR1 SGDLS and CDR2 YYNGEE. CDR3 DNA sequence: TGTGCCAGCAGCCTGCCGTACTTC. Amino acid sequence: CASSLPYF.

This clone was recorded only once. CDR3 sequence: CASSQKAKGEKLFF. CDR3 bases: TGTGCCAGCAGCCAAAAAGCTAAAGGAGAAAAACTGTTTTTT. This chain joins TRBV14 and TRBJ1-4, with D unresolved. CDR1 is SGHDN and CDR2 is FVKESK in the germline V gene. CDR3 length: 14 amino acids. V was trimmed by 2 bases and J by 8 bases, leaving 12 bases between them.

V usage is TRBV5-1 and J usage is TRBJ2-7, with 9 bases lining up with TRBD2. The CDR3 loop spans 13 amino acids. J lost 4 bases, V lost 3 bases, and 2 bases had no gene match. Germline assignment: CDR1 SGHRS and CDR2 YFSETQ. CDR3 coding DNA: TGCGCCAGCAGCTCTGGACTAGCGTACGAGCAGTACTTC. Its translation: CASSSGLAYEQYF. Looking up the rest from reference TRBV5-1 and TRBJ2-7 gives the full variable domain: KAGVTQTPRYLIKTRGQQVTLSCSPISGHRSVSWYQQTPGQGLQFLFEYFSETQRNKGNFPGRFSGRQFSNSRSEMNVSTLELGDSALYLCASSSGLAYEQYFGPGTRLTVT.

This sequence joins TRBV25-1 and TRBJ2-6, with D unresolved. V lost 4 bases, J lost 0 bases, and 7 bases lay in between. Germline V gives CDR1 MGHDK, CDR2 SYGVNS. The CDR3 length is 15 residues. The CDR3 loop is CASSARTSGANVLTF. The DNA for the CDR3 is TGTGCCAGCAGTGCAAGGACCTCTGGGGCCAACGTCCTGACTTTC. The full variable domain, in which reference TRBV25-1 and TRBJ2-6 provide the parts outside the CDR3, is EADIYQTPRYLVIGTGKKITLECSQTMGHDKMYWYQQDPGMELHLIHYSYGVNSTEKGDLSSESTVSRIRTEHFPLTLESARPSHTSQYLCASSARTSGANVLTFGAGSRLTVL.

The chain links TRBV4-1 to TRBJ2-5; D remains ambiguous. CDR3 size: 12 residues. Germline V gives CDR1 MGHRA, CDR2 YSYEKL. Trimming shortened V by 0 bases and J by 7 bases, and 6 bases separated the two germline ends. CDR3 sequence reads: CASSQDWRTQYF. The CDR3 DNA reads TGCGCCAGCAGCCAAGATTGGAGGACCCAGTACTTC.

In this sample, this clone turned up a few times. The chain uses TRBV28 and TRBJ1-2; D is uncertain. The CDR3 covers 14 residues. Germline loops: CDR1 MDHEN, CDR2 SYDVKM. V lost 5 bases and J lost 3, with 13 bases in between. In nucleotides, the CDR3 is TGTGCCAGCAGTCCCGCACGGTCTGACTATGGCTACACCTTC. Protein sequence: CASSPARSDYGYTF.

The V gene is TRBV19, the J gene TRBJ1-1; TRBD1 matches at 9 bases. Germline values: CDR1 LNHDA, CDR2 SQIVND (reference sequence). Unmatched junction bases numbered 7, after V lost 6 bases and J lost 5 bases. This CDR3 has 14 amino acids. Here the CDR3 reads CASRAQGAVTEAFF. CDR3 in DNA: TGTGCCAGTAGGGCACAGGGGGCGGTAACTGAAGCTTTCTTT.